This T cell receptor beta chain comes out of a study of blood T cell repertoires in COVID-19. Study overall: Researchers got acute and convalescent COVID-19 samples from the United States, Italy and Spain. Sources were T cells, B-cell-depleted T cells, or PBMCs; the material itself was cDNA or gDNA.

As originally analysed: Cell counts per sample came from amplifying reference gene primers. Libraries were prepared by immunoSEQ multiplex PCR; TCRdb keeps only in-frame clonotypes and omits some of them. V and J calls and clone size follow that table, whereas D and trimming were derived from the DNA. The table has approximately 66,000 clones, approximately 87% seen once. The CDR3 spans 15 residues. Germline values: CDR1 SGHRS, CDR2 YFSETQ. After removal of 5 bases from V and 3 bases from J, the junction contained 8 bases not matched to a gene. The sequencing input was peripheral blood. This receptor was obtained from a man aged 60 to 75 with acute or convalescent COVID-19. The chain combines TRBV5-1 with TRBJ2-7, with 10 bases that match TRBD1. The CDR3: CASRTEGTGDYEQYF. The CDR3 DNA sequence: TGCGCCAGCAGAACCGAGGGGACAGGGGACTACGAGCAGTACTTC.